A single sample gave rise to the 29 T cell receptor beta chains below, sequenced in a study of OX40 agonist ivuxolimab in advanced cancers. Sequencing was performed with immunoSEQ multiplex PCR; in TCRdb, only in-frame clones are kept and a portion is missing. The table includes 100,000 to 110,000 clones, approximately 90% detected once. This specimen consisted of CD4+ or CD8+ T cells sorted from blood, obtained in a trial of the OX40 agonist ivuxolimab. All receptors come from an adult with an advanced solid tumor such as melanoma, head and neck, liver or kidney cancer.

This rearrangement joins TRBV6-5 to TRBJ2-1, with a tentative D call TRBD2 (6 bases). CDR3 length equals 15 residues. V lost 7 bases and J 7 bases, leaving 20 bases between the germline ends. Germline V gene sequence: CDR1 MNHEY, CDR2 SVGAGI. CDR3 bases: TGTGCCAGCACCTCTGAGTTTCGCGGGGCGAATGAGCAGTTCTTC. Amino acid sequence: CASTSEFRGANEQFF.

This chain joins TRBV6-1 and TRBJ2-5; 7 nucleotides match TRBD1. This CDR3 spans 14 amino acids. Per the germline V gene, CDR1 is MNHNS and CDR2 is SASEGT. Trimming took 4 bases from V and 2 from J; bases not matched to a gene: 4. The chain's CDR3 is CASSAGGGQETQYF. The CDR3 DNA reads TGTGCCAGCAGTGCAGGGGGTGGGCAAGAGACCCAGTACTTC.

With regard to this clone: The junction departs from the called germline gene at one end, perhaps through a read error. The V gene is TRBV2, the J gene TRBJ1-2, with a tentative D call TRBD1 (5 bases). CDR1 is SNHLY, CDR2 FYNNEI, per germline. There are 12 residues in the CDR3. CDR3 amino acids: CASILLGGSLFF. CDR3 in DNA: TGTGCCAGCATCTTACTTGGGGGGTCCCTTTTCTTC.

The rearrangement links TRBV9 to TRBJ1-2; D might be TRBD1 (5 bases). Germline V gene sequence: CDR1 SGDLS, CDR2 YYNGEE. The V gene lost 0 bases and the J gene lost 2 bases, with 11 bases spanning the gap. This CDR3 spans 15 amino acids. The CDR3 DNA is TGTGCCAGCAGCGTAGAAGGCAGGGCCAACTATGGCTACACCTTC. It specifies CASSVEGRANYGYTF.

The chain joins TRBV7-2 to TRBJ1-3, with unresolved D. The CDR3 has 15 amino acids. V was clipped by 4 bases and J by 3 bases, with 13 bases between them. Germline V lookup: CDR1 SGHTA, CDR2 FQGNSA. CDR3 sequence reads: CASSYGPGGGNTIYF. CDR3 nucleotides: TGTGCCAGCAGCTACGGCCCGGGAGGTGGAAACACCATATATTTT.

V gene TRBV7-2 combines with J gene TRBJ2-2; D possibly corresponds to TRBD1 (5 bases). Trimming cost V 6 bases and J 6 bases, with 17 bases left between them. Germline V gene sequence: CDR1 SGHTA, CDR2 FQGNSA. The CDR3 spans 15 residues. CDR3 nucleotides: TGTGCCAGCAGACCCAGGGAAATTTTAGCCGGGGAGCTGTTTTTT. Translation gives CASRPREILAGELFF.

The chain carries TRBV2 and TRBJ1-5; D unresolved. Trimming took 3 bases from V and 5 from J, leaving 11 bases between them. The germline V gene has CDR1 SNHLY and CDR2 FYNNEI. This CDR3 region has 14 residues. The CDR3 region has the DNA TGTGCCAGCAGTGATCGGCGGGGTGATCAGCCCCAGCATTTT. This gives the protein CASSDRRGDQPQHF.

The chain has TRBV15 and TRBJ2-7; TRBD2 aligns across 11 bases. Unmatched junction bases numbered 4, after V lost 5 bases and J lost 4 bases. The CDR3 covers 14 residues. Per the germline V gene, CDR1 is LNHNV and CDR2 is YYDKDF (reference sequence). CDR3 region: CATSSRLAGYEQYF. As DNA, the CDR3 is TGTGCCACCAGCTCCCGACTAGCGGGATACGAGCAGTACTTC.

The V gene is TRBV28, the J gene TRBJ2-2; 14 nucleotides match TRBD2. Trimming removed 0 bases from V and 6 bases from J; junction bases left unmatched: 0. The CDR3 totals 16 residues. Germline CDR1 and CDR2: MDHEN and SYDVKM. Written as DNA, the CDR3 is TGTGCCAGCAGTTTATGGGGACTAGCGGGAGCCGGGGAGCTGTTTTTT. This sequence encodes CASSLWGLAGAGELFF.

This chain links TRBV6-5 with TRBJ1-2; the match to TRBD1 covers 7 bases. Per germline, CDR1 MNHEY and CDR2 SVGAGI. CDR3 length: 15 residues. V gave up 5 bases and J gave up 4 bases; unmatched junction bases: 10. The CDR3 nucleotides are TGTGCCAGCAGTCCGTCATACAGGGGAGGCTATGGCTACACCTTC. Translating gives CASSPSYRGGYGYTF.

The chain combines TRBV11-2 with TRBJ2-1; D unclear. Trimming removed 0 bases from V and 4 bases from J, with 19 bases in between. CDR1 is SGHAT and CDR2 is FQNNGV in the germline V gene. CDR3 size: 18 residues. Here the CDR3 DNA reads TGTGCCAGCAGCTTAGATACGCGAGGAAAGATTGGATACAATGAGCAGTTCTTC. This codes for CASSLDTRGKIGYNEQFF.

V gene TRBV5-4 combines with J gene TRBJ1-1; a weak D match, TRBD1 (6 bases). Germline CDR1 and CDR2: SGHNT and YYREEE (reference sequence). The CDR3 contains 15 residues. V lost 7 bases, J lost 1 base, and 17 bases lay in between. CDR3 DNA sequence: TGTGCCAGCGAACCGGGGGGCCTGAGGAACACTGAAGCTTTCTTT. Translation gives CASEPGGLRNTEAFF.

V gene TRBV7-9 combines with J gene TRBJ2-2; tentatively, D is TRBD2 (5 bases). Germline values: CDR1 SEHNR, CDR2 FQNEAQ (reference sequence). V lost 9 bases and J 4 bases, leaving 12 bases between the germline ends. The CDR3 is 13 amino acids. The CDR3 loop is CARYSSGTGELFF. Here the CDR3 DNA reads TGTGCCAGGTATAGCAGCGGCACCGGGGAGCTGTTTTTT.

This clone was observed a few times. This rearrangement joins TRBV20-1 to TRBJ1-2, with no clear D. This CDR3 spans 11 amino acids. Germline V gene sequence: CDR1 DFQATT, CDR2 SNEGSKA (reference sequence). V shed 7 bases and J shed 8 bases, with 14 bases lying between them. CDR3 region: CSVLAPQGYTF. CDR3 coding DNA: TGCAGTGTCCTGGCCCCTCAGGGCTACACCTTC.

The chain couples TRBV6-5 to TRBJ1-3, with 9 bases matching TRBD1. V lost 5 bases, J lost 7 bases, and 9 bases stayed unmatched. This CDR3 contains 15 residues. Germline V gives CDR1 MNHEY, CDR2 SVGAGI. CDR3 loop: CASSPRGTGMNTIYF. The CDR3 DNA follows: TGTGCCAGCAGTCCCCGGGGGACAGGGATGAACACCATATATTTT.

V and J are TRBV5-1 and TRBJ2-5, with D perhaps TRBD1 or TRBD2 (6 bases each). Germline-derived CDR1 and CDR2 are SGHRS and YFSETQ. V was clipped by 4 bases and J by 4 bases, with 17 bases between them. The CDR3 is 15 residues long. DNA for the CDR3: TGCGCCAGCAGCAGCGAGGGGGGACATGGAGAGACCCAGTACTTC. This encodes CASSSEGGHGETQYF.

CDR3 coding DNA: TGCGCCAGCAGCTCGCCGGGACAGGCTACCTACGAGCAGTACTTC. Protein: CASSSPGQATYEQYF. The chain carries TRBV5-1 and TRBJ2-7; 8 bases agree with TRBD1. The J segment lost 2 bases and the V segment lost 3 bases, leaving 7 bases of the junction unmatched. This CDR3 has 15 residues. Germline CDR1 and CDR2: SGHRS and YFSETQ. Complete variable domain (other parts from reference TRBV5-1 and TRBJ2-7): KAGVTQTPRYLIKTRGQQVTLSCSPISGHRSVSWYQQTPGQGLQFLFEYFSETQRNKGNFPGRFSGRQFSNSRSEMNVSTLELGDSALYLCASSSPGQATYEQYFGPGTRLTVT.

CDR3 residues: CASGLVIAASSGNTIYF. The DNA of the CDR3 is TGTGCTAGTGGTTTGGTAATTGCGGCGAGCTCTGGAAACACCATATATTTT. The rearrangement links TRBV12-5 to TRBJ1-3, with D hard to call. The V end lost 0 bases, the J end lost 0 bases, and 12 bases lay between the germline ends. The germline gives CDR1 LGHNT, CDR2 FRNRAP. The CDR3 is made up of 17 amino acids.

V is TRBV2 and J is TRBJ2-5; 8 nucleotides match TRBD1. The CDR3 runs to 14 residues. CDR1 and CDR2 (germline): SNHLY, FYNNEI. The junction had 14 bases not matched to a gene; V was cut back by 11 bases and J by 6 bases. DNA of the CDR3: TGTGCCTCTGACCGACAGGGGACAAGAAAGACCCAGTACTTC. This translates into CASDRQGTRKTQYF.

The chain is built from TRBV27 and TRBJ2-1; 16 bases line up with TRBD2. CDR1 and CDR2 from the germline V gene are MNHEY and SMNVEV (reference sequence). V was pared by 2 bases and J by 5 bases, with 9 bases of the junction left unmatched. The CDR3 covers 19 residues. The CDR3 DNA is TGTGCCAGCAGTTTACGGTGGGGGACTAGCGGGAGGGAAGACAATGAGCAGTTCTTC. Amino acids: CASSLRWGTSGREDNEQFF.

This chain uses TRBV7-8 with TRBJ2-1, with D maybe TRBD2 (5 bases). V was clipped by 10 bases and J by 0 bases, with 28 bases between them. The CDR3 totals 19 residues. Germline values: CDR1 SGHVS, CDR2 FQNEAQ. CDR3 DNA: TGTGCCACCACGGCACAAGGACTTTACAGAAACAGCTCCTACAATGAGCAGTTCTTC. It encodes CATTAQGLYRNSSYNEQFF.

In its sample, this clone was seen once. This rearrangement joins TRBV7-2 to TRBJ1-4; 7 bases fit TRBD1. The V gene end was trimmed by 5 bases and the J gene end by 7 bases; junction bases not matched to a gene: 10. Germline V lookup: CDR1 SGHTA, CDR2 FQGNSA. The CDR3 spans 15 residues. The CDR3 DNA is TGTGCCAGCAGCCCAATGCGGACAGGTACTGAAAAACTGTTTTTT. Its protein is CASSPMRTGTEKLFF.

The chain employs TRBV9 and TRBJ2-1, with TRBD2 matching over 7 bases. Trimming removed 4 bases from V and 0 bases from J; junction bases left unmatched: 13. Per germline, CDR1 SGDLS and CDR2 YYNGEE. The CDR3 is made up of 18 amino acids. CDR3 in amino acids: CASSQGTNPDNSYNEQFF. The CDR3 DNA reads TGTGCCAGCAGCCAAGGGACTAACCCCGATAACTCCTACAATGAGCAGTTCTTC.

CDR3 amino acids: CASSTSGDYNEQFF. In DNA form, the CDR3 reads TGCGCCAGCAGCACTAGCGGGGATTACAATGAGCAGTTCTTC. J is TRBJ2-1 and V is TRBV5-1; 10 bases agree with TRBD2. Looked up from germline, CDR1 is SGHRS and CDR2 is YFSETQ. The ends lost 4 bases at V and 4 bases at J; junction bases unmatched: 2. CDR3 length: 14 amino acids.

Written as DNA, the CDR3 is TGTGCCAGCAGTTTATTATTTGGTAATGGCTACACCTTC. The encoded protein is CASSLLFGNGYTF. The V and J genes are TRBV28 and TRBJ1-2; D not resolved. There are 13 residues in the CDR3. The V end was cut by 1 base, the J end by 6 bases, with 9 bases between. CDR1 is MDHEN and CDR2 is SYDVKM in the germline V gene.

V is TRBV5-4 and J is TRBJ1-2; 12 nucleotides line up with TRBD1. The trim removed 4 bases at V and 8 bases at J, leaving 12 bases unmatched. CDR3 length equals 16 residues. Germline V gene lookup returns CDR1 SGHNT and CDR2 YYREEE (reference sequence). The CDR3 is CASSAGTGGIIGGYTF. CDR3 nucleotide sequence: TGTGCCAGCAGCGCCGGGACAGGGGGCATTATAGGGGGCTACACCTTC.

This chain uses TRBV7-9 with TRBJ2-5; D uncertain. The CDR3 sequence is 14 residues long. The germline gives CDR1 SEHNR, CDR2 FQNEAQ (reference sequence). V lost 2 bases and J lost 1, with 8 bases in between. This chain's CDR3 is CASSLKQPQETQYF. DNA of the CDR3: TGTGCCAGCAGCTTAAAACAGCCCCAAGAGACCCAGTACTTC.

The chain has TRBV7-2 and TRBJ2-5; 7 bases are shared with TRBD2. The CDR3 is made up of 16 amino acids. Trimming at V came to 1 base and at J to 2 bases, leaving 7 bases not matched to a gene. In germline, CDR1 is SGHTA, CDR2 FQGNSA. The CDR3: CASSLGPSGPQETQYF. The DNA for the CDR3 is TGTGCCAGCAGCTTAGGGCCTAGCGGACCACAAGAGACCCAGTACTTC. Full variable domain (rest looked up from reference TRBV7-2 and TRBJ2-5): GAGVSQSPSNKVTEKGKDVELRCDPISGHTALYWYRQSLGQGLEFLIYFQGNSAPDKSGLPSDRFSAERTGGSVSTLTIQRTQQEDSAVYLCASSLGPSGPQETQYFGPGTRLLVL.

On this clone itself: This same CDR3 is encoded by further DNA sequences in the sample. The DNA of the CDR3 is TGCGCCAGCAGCCAAGACCGGGGAGAGACCCAGTACTTC. This sequence encodes CASSQDRGETQYF. The genes are TRBV4-3 and TRBJ2-5; D perhaps matches TRBD2 (5 bases). V lost 0 bases to trimming and J lost 4 bases, with 6 bases between them. The length of the CDR3 is 13 residues. The V gene's germline CDR1 is LGHNA and CDR2 YSLEER.